This T cell receptor (beta chain) was captured by sequencing in a study of T cells in Graves' hyperthyroidism and ophthalmopathy. RNA transcripts served as the template for amplifying TCR beta CDR3 regions. Primed by the HTBI set, a first-round RT-PCR was run on the TCR CDR3. TCRdb recomputed calls from the multiplex PCR reads with MiXCR, one row per CDR3 protein. The sample lists approximately 700,000 distinct CDR3 sequences, over 15% occurring once. The CDR3 is 14 amino acids. From germline, CDR1 is SGHVS and CDR2 FQNEAQ. J was trimmed by 9 bases and V by 5 bases; bases with no gene match: 9. This TCR derives from a man between 18 and 35 years old with Graves' hyperthyroidism. This chain joins TRBV7-8 and TRBJ2-1; 8 bases align to TRBD2. The sequenced material came from blood. The CDR3 coding sequence is TGTGCCAGCAGCCTCTCAGCGGGAGTCAGTGAGCAGTTCTTC. Translated, it gives CASSLSAGVSEQFF. The full variable domain, its missing parts supplied by reference TRBV7-8 and TRBJ2-1, is GAGVSQSPRYKVAKRGQDVALRCDPISGHVSLFWYQQALGQGPEFLTYFQNEAQLDKSGLPSDRFFAERPEGSVSTLKIQRTQQEDSAVYLCASSLSAGVSEQFFGPGTRLTVL.